Presented here are 7 T cell receptor beta chains from one specimen sequenced in a study of T cell responses to AZD1222 COVID-19 vaccine. The data were produced by immunoSEQ multiplex PCR, yet TCRdb's version contains in-frame clones alone and is incomplete. The sample has about 140,000 clones, 92% seen once; the top ten hold 2.5% to 4%. Sequences were derived from peripheral blood, sampled on day 0 of AZD1222 vaccination. The receptors derive from an adult in good health.

This sequence joins TRBV6-5 and TRBJ1-2, with D possibly matching TRBD1 (6 bases). Trimming took off 7 bases at V and 2 bases at J, with 11 bases between the two ends. The CDR3 spans 13 residues. CDR1 and CDR2 from the germline V gene are MNHEY and SVGAGI. Here the CDR3 reads CASNNGQNYGYTF. The CDR3, as DNA: TGTGCCAGCAATAACGGACAGAACTATGGCTACACCTTC.

This clone is a singleton in its sample. The chain combines TRBV11-2 with TRBJ2-3; 9 bases are a match to TRBD2. Trimming at V came to 0 bases and at J to 5 bases, leaving 6 bases not matched to a gene. Per germline, CDR1 SGHAT and CDR2 FQNNGV. CDR3 length: 16 amino acids. The CDR3: CASSLDGGRARDTQYF. Here the CDR3 DNA reads TGTGCCAGCAGCTTAGATGGCGGGAGGGCCCGAGATACGCAGTATTTT. Complete variable domain (other parts from reference TRBV11-2 and TRBJ2-3): EAGVAQSPRYKIIEKRQSVAFWCNPISGHATLYWYQQILGQGPKLLIQFQNNGVVDDSQLPKDRFSAERLKGVDSTLKIQPAKLEDSAVYLCASSLDGGRARDTQYFGPGTRLTVL.

On this clone: The same CDR3 is also encoded by other DNA sequences in this sample. V gene TRBV6-5 combines with J gene TRBJ1-1; 10 bases are a match to TRBD1. CDR3 length equals 13 residues. After removal of 6 bases from V and 4 bases from J, the junction contained 2 bases not matched to a gene. CDR1 MNHEY and CDR2 SVGAGI come from the germline V gene. Here the CDR3 DNA reads TGTGCCAGCAGAAGGACAGGGGGCACTGAAGCTTTCTTT. Protein sequence: CASRRTGGTEAFF.

The gene calls are TRBV11-2 and TRBJ2-7; TRBD2 agrees at 9 bases. The CDR3 runs 15 residues. CDR1 and CDR2 (germline): SGHAT, FQNNGV. Germline trimming cut 5 bases from V and 7 bases from J; bases unmatched to any gene: 12. CDR3: CASSKAGLASEEQYF. Here the CDR3 DNA reads TGTGCCAGCAGCAAAGCGGGACTAGCTTCGGAGGAGCAGTACTTC.

This clone appeared once. The V call is TRBV6-2 or TRBV6-3, the J call TRBJ1-1, with D possibly being TRBD1 (6 bases). V was cut by 2 bases and J by 5 bases, with 12 bases left in between. There are 14 residues in the CDR3. Germline V CDR1 and CDR2: MNHEY, SVGEGT. CDR3 nucleotide sequence: TGTGCCAGCAGTTACCCCAAGACAGGAACTGAAGCTTTCTTT. Protein sequence: CASSYPKTGTEAFF.

The V and J genes are TRBV9 and TRBJ1-1, with unresolved D. Germline V lookup: CDR1 SGDLS, CDR2 YYNGEE. The CDR3 spans 13 residues. Trimming pared 6 bases from V and 1 base from J, leaving 10 bases between. The CDR3 spells CASNPTGNTEAFF. The CDR3 nucleotides read TGTGCCAGCAACCCTACGGGGAACACTGAAGCTTTCTTT.

This clone was detected once. The chain couples TRBV7-8 to TRBJ1-1; D is uncertain. Trimming shortened V by 5 bases and J by 0 bases, and 19 bases separated the two germline ends. CDR1 SGHVS and CDR2 FQNEAQ come from the germline V gene. This CDR3 spans 17 amino acids. CDR3 region: CASSQYWGETVNTEAFF. DNA for the CDR3: TGTGCCAGCAGCCAATATTGGGGAGAGACGGTGAACACTGAAGCTTTCTTT.